Following are 14 T cell receptor beta chains from one sample sequenced in a study of blood T cell repertoires in COVID-19. Data came from immunoSEQ multiplex PCR; TCRdb stores just in-frame clones and leaves some out. This table has about 280,000 clones, about 86% appearing once. Sequenced: peripheral blood. Every receptor here comes from a woman younger than 45 who had recovered from COVID-19.

The rearrangement uses TRBV19 and TRBJ2-1, with 14 bases matching TRBD2. The trim removed 7 bases at V and 7 bases at J, leaving 6 bases unmatched. The CDR3 runs 15 residues. CDR1 is LNHDA and CDR2 is SQIVND in the germline V gene (reference sequence). CDR3: CASTQGTSGSNEQFF. Written as DNA, the CDR3 is TGTGCCAGTACCCAAGGGACTAGCGGGAGTAATGAGCAGTTCTTC.

The chain employs TRBV18 and TRBJ2-7, with 15 bases identical to TRBD2. V was clipped by 4 bases and J by 0 bases; unmatched bases: 4. Per the germline V gene, CDR1 is KGHSH and CDR2 is LQKENI. This CDR3 region has 17 residues. CDR3 in amino acids: CASSRQGLAGGSYEQYF. Here the CDR3 DNA reads TGTGCCAGCTCACGACAGGGACTAGCGGGAGGCTCCTACGAGCAGTACTTC.

This clone has only a few counts. The V call is TRBV6-2 or TRBV6-3, the J call TRBJ2-2; 10 nucleotides align to TRBD2. V gave up 3 bases and J gave up 1 base; unmatched junction bases: 2. Per the germline V gene, CDR1 is MNHEY and CDR2 is SVGEGT. This CDR3 is 16 amino acids long. CDR3 DNA sequence: TGTGCCAGCAGTTATGCTAGCGGGGGGAACACCGGGGAGCTGTTTTTT. Protein: CASSYASGGNTGELFF.

This sequence joins TRBV10-3 and TRBJ2-7, with 9 bases lining up with TRBD2. Germline CDR1 and CDR2: ENHRY and SYGVKD. This CDR3 has 13 residues. J gave up 2 bases and V 8 bases, and 4 bases lay outside the gene matches. The CDR3 DNA sequence: TGTGCCATCGCCCCTAGCGGGACCTACGAGCAGTACTTC. Its protein product is CAIAPSGTYEQYF.

The gene calls are TRBV7-9 and TRBJ2-1; 7 nucleotides agree with TRBD1. CDR1 SEHNR and CDR2 FQNEAQ come from the germline V gene (reference sequence). The ends lost 5 bases at V and 0 bases at J; junction bases unmatched: 4. The CDR3 spans 15 residues. The CDR3 here is CASSVAGGSYNEQFF. CDR3 nucleotide sequence: TGTGCCAGCAGCGTCGCAGGGGGCTCCTACAATGAGCAGTTCTTC.

This clone was recorded only once. This rearrangement joins TRBV30 to TRBJ2-7, with D uncertain. The germline V gene encodes CDR1 GTSNPN and CDR2 SVGIG (reference sequence). This CDR3 is built from 12 residues. V was trimmed by 1 base and J by 2 bases, leaving 6 bases between them. The CDR3 coding sequence is TGTGCCTGGAGTGGGCCTGCCTACGAGCAGTACTTC. Protein sequence: CAWSGPAYEQYF.

V gene TRBV5-1 combines with J gene TRBJ1-1, with D possibly matching TRBD1 (5 bases). V was shortened by 3 bases and J by 11 bases, with 11 bases between the two germline ends. Germline assignment: CDR1 SGHRS and CDR2 YFSETQ. This CDR3 has 11 amino acids. As DNA, the CDR3 is TGCGCCAGCAGCTCAGGGATTAAGGCTTTCTTT. Protein: CASSSGIKAFF.

The chain links TRBV19 to TRBJ2-1; TRBD1 matches at 7 bases. Germline values: CDR1 LNHDA, CDR2 SQIVND (reference sequence). After removal of 9 bases from V and 5 bases from J, the junction contained 10 bases not matched to a gene. The CDR3 has 14 residues. This chain's CDR3 is CASARDSPNNEQFF. CDR3 in DNA: TGTGCCAGCGCCCGGGACAGCCCGAACAATGAGCAGTTCTTC.

The V and J genes are TRBV7-8 and TRBJ2-7, with 8 positions matching TRBD2. Trimming removed 2 bases from V and 7 bases from J; junction bases left unmatched: 7. This CDR3 spans 14 amino acids. Per the germline V gene, CDR1 is SGHVS and CDR2 is FQNEAQ. CDR3 loop: CASSLIRGGREQYF. The DNA of the CDR3 is TGTGCCAGCAGCTTAATACGGGGGGGGCGGGAGCAGTACTTC.

The chain is built from TRBV30 and TRBJ1-4; 9 nucleotides line up with TRBD1. The CDR3 totals 17 residues. Per the germline V gene, CDR1 is GTSNPN and CDR2 is SVGIG (reference sequence). J gave up 0 bases and V 2 bases, and 7 bases lay outside the gene matches. CDR3 in amino acids: CAWSRRQGDATNEKLFF. The CDR3 region has the DNA TGTGCCTGGAGTCGGCGACAGGGGGATGCAACTAATGAAAAACTGTTTTTT.

This chain joins TRBV2 and TRBJ2-3; TRBD2 aligns across 9 bases. The CDR3 runs to 15 residues. Germline CDR1 and CDR2: SNHLY and FYNNEI. The V segment lost 7 bases and the J segment 0 bases; nucleotides outside the gene matches: 5. CDR3 in DNA: TGTGCCAGCACCGTGACTAGCGGAAGCACAGATACGCAGTATTTT. The encoded protein is CASTVTSGSTDTQYF.

This clone was counted only a few times. The chain links TRBV3-1 (or the pseudogene TRBV3-2) to TRBJ2-7; D unresolved. V gave up 1 base and J gave up 6 bases, with 7 bases separating them. The CDR3 runs 12 residues. Germline loops: CDR1 LGHDT, CDR2 YNNKEL (reference sequence). The CDR3 protein is CASSQGASEQYF. CDR3 bases: TGTGCCAGCAGCCAAGGAGCCTCCGAGCAGTACTTC.

The chain carries TRBV27 and TRBJ2-3, with TRBD1 matching 10 bases. Germline trimming cut 3 bases from V and 3 bases from J; bases unmatched to any gene: 9. Germline values: CDR1 MNHEY, CDR2 SMNVEV (reference sequence). This CDR3 region has 17 residues. CDR3 DNA sequence: TGTGCCAGCAGTTTTATCCCCGGGACAGGGGATACAGATACGCAGTATTTT. Translation gives CASSFIPGTGDTDTQYF.

The chain combines TRBV14 with TRBJ1-6; D not certain. From germline, CDR1 is SGHDN and CDR2 FVKESK. Deletions cut 5 bases from V and 2 bases from J, with 7 bases between. This CDR3 has 14 amino acids. Here the CDR3 reads CASSELTYNSPLHF. In nucleotides, the CDR3 is TGTGCCAGCAGCGAACTGACCTATAATTCACCCCTCCACTTT.